This entry describes one T cell receptor beta chain. The antigen is unknown. The record originates from a study of a mutant IDH1 vaccine in newly diagnosed glioma. Study summary: Vaccine administration was initiated 4-6 weeks following radiotherapy alone, or with temozolomide cycles. Most had both radiotherapy and temozolomide beforehand; others had only one. Study-wide results and caveats: It was 80% to 95% of patients that developed vaccine-induced immune responses.

The time point is: week 5, during vaccination. Doses consisted of 300 ug of mutant IDH1 20-mer peptide each, paired with topical imiquimod. Libraries were prepared by immunoSEQ multiplex PCR; TCRdb keeps only in-frame clonotypes and omits some of them. The sample contains tens of thousands of clones, about 86% of which appear only once. This receptor was taken from a woman in her forties or fifties with glioma. Sample: PBMCs, taken from a glioma patient whose treatment included an IDH1 peptide vaccine.

The CDR3 nucleotides read TGTGCCAGCAGCGTAGTCAGTGGGGGACTTGGGACAGATACGCAGTATTTT. This encodes CASSVVSGGLGTDTQYF. The genes are TRBV9 and TRBJ2-3, with a tentative D call TRBD2 (6 bases). V lost 0 bases and J 3 bases, leaving 17 bases between the germline ends. Germline lookup yields CDR1 SGDLS and CDR2 YYNGEE. This CDR3 has 17 amino acids.